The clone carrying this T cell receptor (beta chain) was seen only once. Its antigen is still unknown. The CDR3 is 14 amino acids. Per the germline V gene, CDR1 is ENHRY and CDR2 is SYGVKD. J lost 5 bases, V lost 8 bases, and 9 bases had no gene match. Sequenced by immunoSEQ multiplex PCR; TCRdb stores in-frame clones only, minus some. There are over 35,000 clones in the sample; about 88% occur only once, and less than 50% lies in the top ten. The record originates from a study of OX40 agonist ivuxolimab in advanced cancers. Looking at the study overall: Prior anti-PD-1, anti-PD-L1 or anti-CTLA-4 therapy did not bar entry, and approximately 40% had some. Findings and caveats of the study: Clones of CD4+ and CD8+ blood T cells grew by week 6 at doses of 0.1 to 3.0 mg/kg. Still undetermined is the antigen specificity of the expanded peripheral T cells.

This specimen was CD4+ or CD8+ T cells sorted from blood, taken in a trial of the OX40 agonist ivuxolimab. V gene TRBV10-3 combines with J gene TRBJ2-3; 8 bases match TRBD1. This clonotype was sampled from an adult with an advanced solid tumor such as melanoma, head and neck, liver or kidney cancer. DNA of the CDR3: TGTGCCATCGACTCCGGGACAGGAGAAGATACGCAGTATTTT. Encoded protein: CAIDSGTGEDTQYF.